The sequence of this T cell receptor beta chain was determined in a study of cytotoxic CD8 clonotypes in ibrutinib-treated CLL. About the research overall: IGHV unmutated roughly 18; relapsed/refractory approximately 10; treatment-naive some 16. The response samples were taken once patients had been treated for a median of around 11 months, range 6 to 36. Study results and limitations: The study found baseline clonality above age-matched healthy donors, tracking circulating CD8+ T-cell counts.

Method: immunoSEQ multiplex PCR; TCRdb's copy keeps in-frame clones and lacks some. This table has 150,000 to 250,000 clones, 72% appearing once. This clone was counted only a few times. Its antigen is still unknown. The germline CDR1 and CDR2 sequences are MNHEY and SVGAGI. V lost 5 bases, J lost 0 bases, and 10 bases lay in between. There are 15 residues in the CDR3. About 2 micrograms of genomic DNA, which was extracted from cryopreserved PBMCs, served as the material used for the TCR beta libraries. The starting material was PBMCs, obtained after 24 months of ibrutinib treatment. The V and J genes are TRBV6-5 and TRBJ2-2, with a possible D match to TRBD2 (5 bases). The clonotype originates from a human donor with chronic lymphocytic leukemia. The CDR3: CASSLDGTNTGELFF. The CDR3 DNA is TGTGCCAGCAGTCTGGACGGGACGAACACCGGGGAGCTGTTTTTT.